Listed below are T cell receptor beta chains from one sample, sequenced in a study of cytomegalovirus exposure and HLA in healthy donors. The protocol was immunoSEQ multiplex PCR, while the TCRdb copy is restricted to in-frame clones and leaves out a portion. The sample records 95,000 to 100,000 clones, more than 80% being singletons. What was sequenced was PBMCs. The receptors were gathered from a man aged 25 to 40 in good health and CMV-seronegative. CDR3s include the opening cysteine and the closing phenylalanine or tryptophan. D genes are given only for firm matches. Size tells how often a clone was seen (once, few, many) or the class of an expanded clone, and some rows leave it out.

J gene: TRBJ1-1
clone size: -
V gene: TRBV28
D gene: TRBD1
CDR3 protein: CASSPGTGDMNTEAFF
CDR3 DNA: TGTGCCAGCAGTCCCGGGACAGGAGATATGAACACTGAAGCTTTCTTT

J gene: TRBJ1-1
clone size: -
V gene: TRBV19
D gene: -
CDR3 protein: CASSMGTAANTEAFF
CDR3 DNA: TGTGCCAGTAGTATGGGCACGGCTGCGAACACTGAAGCTTTCTTT

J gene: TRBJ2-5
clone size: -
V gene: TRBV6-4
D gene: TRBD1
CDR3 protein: CASSVIKGARHSVAQYF
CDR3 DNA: TGTGCCAGCAGTGTAATTAAGGGGGCCCGCCATTCGGTGGCCCAGTACTTC

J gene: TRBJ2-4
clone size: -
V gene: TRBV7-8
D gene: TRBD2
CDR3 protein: CASSLREDIQYF
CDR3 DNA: TGTGCCAGCAGCTTACGGGAGGACATTCAGTACTTC

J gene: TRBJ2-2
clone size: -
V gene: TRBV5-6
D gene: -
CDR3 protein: CASSLQAGELFF
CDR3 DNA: TGTGCCAGCAGCCTCCAGGCCGGGGAGCTGTTTTTT

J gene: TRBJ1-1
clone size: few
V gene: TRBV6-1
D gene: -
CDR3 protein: CASSGQVNTEAFF
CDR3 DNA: TGTGCCAGCAGTGGACAGGTGAACACTGAAGCTTTCTTT

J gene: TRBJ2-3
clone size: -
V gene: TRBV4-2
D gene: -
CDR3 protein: CASSQEQDKDTQYF
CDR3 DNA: TGTGCCAGCAGCCAAGAACAAGATAAAGATACGCAGTATTTT

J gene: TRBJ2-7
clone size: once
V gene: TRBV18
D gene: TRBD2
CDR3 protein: CASSPGTSGTYEQYF
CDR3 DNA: TGTGCCAGCTCACCAGGGACTAGCGGGACCTACGAGCAGTACTTC

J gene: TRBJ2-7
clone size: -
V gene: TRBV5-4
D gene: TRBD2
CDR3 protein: CASSLGLAGTYEQYF
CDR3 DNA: TGTGCCAGCAGTCTGGGACTAGCGGGGACCTACGAGCAGTACTTC

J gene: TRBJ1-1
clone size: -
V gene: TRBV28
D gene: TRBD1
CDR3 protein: CASIGGMNTEAFF
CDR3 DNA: TGTGCCAGCATAGGGGGCATGAACACTGAAGCTTTCTTT

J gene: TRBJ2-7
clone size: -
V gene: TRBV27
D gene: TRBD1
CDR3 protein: CASSWTGGDEQYF
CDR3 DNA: TGTGCCAGCAGTTGGACAGGAGGCGACGAGCAGTACTTC

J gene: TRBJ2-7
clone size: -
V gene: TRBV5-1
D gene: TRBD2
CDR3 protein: CASSLGPGLAGGSSYEQYF
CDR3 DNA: TGCGCCAGCAGCTTGGGGCCGGGACTAGCGGGAGGATCCTCCTACGAGCAGTACTTC

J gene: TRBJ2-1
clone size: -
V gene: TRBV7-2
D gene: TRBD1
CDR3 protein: CASSRRQGPYNEQFF
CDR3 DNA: TGTGCCAGCAGCCGCCGACAGGGTCCCTACAATGAGCAGTTCTTC

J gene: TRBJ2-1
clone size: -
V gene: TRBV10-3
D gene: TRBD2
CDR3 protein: CAIRTSGSNNEQFF
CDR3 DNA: TGTGCCATCAGGACTAGCGGGAGTAACAATGAGCAGTTCTTC

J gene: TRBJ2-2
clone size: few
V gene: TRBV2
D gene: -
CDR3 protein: CASRVGGRNTGELFF
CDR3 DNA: TGTGCCAGCAGGGTGGGGGGGCGGAACACCGGGGAGCTGTTTTTT

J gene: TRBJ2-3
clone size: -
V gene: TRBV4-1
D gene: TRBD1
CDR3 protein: CASSQGQGAGDTQYF
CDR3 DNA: TGCGCCAGCAGCCAGGGGCAGGGGGCAGGTGATACGCAGTATTTT

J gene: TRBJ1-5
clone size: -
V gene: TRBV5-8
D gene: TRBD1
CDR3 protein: CASSLGQGARQPQHF
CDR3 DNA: TGTGCCAGCAGCCTGGGACAGGGGGCTCGGCAGCCCCAGCATTTT

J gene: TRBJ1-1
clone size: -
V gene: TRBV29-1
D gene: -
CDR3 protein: CSVGSATEAFF
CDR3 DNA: TGCAGCGTTGGTAGTGCCACTGAAGCTTTCTTT

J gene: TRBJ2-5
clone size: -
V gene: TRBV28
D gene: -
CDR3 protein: CASSPLVRTAYQETQYF
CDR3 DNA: TGTGCCAGCAGTCCTCTCGTCCGGACAGCGTACCAAGAGACCCAGTACTTC

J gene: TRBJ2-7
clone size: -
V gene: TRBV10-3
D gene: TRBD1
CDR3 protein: CAISESQGNSYEQYF
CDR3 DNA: TGTGCCATCAGTGAGTCACAGGGGAATTCCTACGAGCAGTACTTC

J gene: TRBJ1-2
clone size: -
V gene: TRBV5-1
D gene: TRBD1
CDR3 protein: CASSWGARTGDGYTF
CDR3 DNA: TGCGCCAGCAGCTGGGGGGCACGGACAGGGGATGGCTACACCTTC

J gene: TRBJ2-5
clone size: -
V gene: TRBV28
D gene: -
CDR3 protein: CASSFYRLGGETQYF
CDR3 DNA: TGTGCCAGCAGTTTCTACCGACTAGGTGGGGAGACCCAGTACTTC

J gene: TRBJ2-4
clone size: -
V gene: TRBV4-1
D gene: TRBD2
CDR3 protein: CASSQTGGASGRGANIQYF
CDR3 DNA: TGCGCCAGCAGCCAGACGGGAGGGGCTAGCGGGAGGGGGGCAAACATTCAGTACTTC

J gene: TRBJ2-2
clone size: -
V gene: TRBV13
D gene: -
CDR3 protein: CASSLGLTGENTGELFF
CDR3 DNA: TGTGCCAGCAGCTTAGGCCTGACGGGGGAGAACACCGGGGAGCTGTTTTTT

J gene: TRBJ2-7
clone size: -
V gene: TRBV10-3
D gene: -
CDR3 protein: CAISEGQGYEQYF
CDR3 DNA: TGTGCCATCAGTGAAGGGCAGGGCTACGAGCAGTACTTC

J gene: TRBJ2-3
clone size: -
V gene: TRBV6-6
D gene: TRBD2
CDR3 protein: CASRPRTSGGRDTQYF
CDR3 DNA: TGTGCCAGCAGACCTAGGACTAGCGGGGGGCGAGATACGCAGTATTTT

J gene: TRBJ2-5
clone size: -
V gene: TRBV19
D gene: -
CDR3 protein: CASSPQGQETQYF
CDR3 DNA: TGTGCCAGTAGTCCTCAGGGACAAGAGACCCAGTACTTC

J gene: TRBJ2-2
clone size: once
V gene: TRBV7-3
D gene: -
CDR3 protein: CASSPNTGELFF
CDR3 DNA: TGTGCCAGCAGCCCTAACACCGGGGAGCTGTTTTTT

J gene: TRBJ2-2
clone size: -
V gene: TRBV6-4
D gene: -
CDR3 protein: CASSDGTTGELFF
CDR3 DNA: TGTGCCAGCAGTGACGGCACAACCGGGGAGCTGTTTTTT

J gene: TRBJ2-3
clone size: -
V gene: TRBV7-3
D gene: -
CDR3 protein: CASSLRPGGPDTQYF
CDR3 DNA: TGTGCCAGCAGCCTCCGCCCAGGGGGGCCAGATACGCAGTATTTT

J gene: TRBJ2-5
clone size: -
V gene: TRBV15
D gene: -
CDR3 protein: CATSRDKGGGETQYF
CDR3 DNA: TGTGCCACCAGCAGAGATAAGGGGGGGGGAGAGACCCAGTACTTC

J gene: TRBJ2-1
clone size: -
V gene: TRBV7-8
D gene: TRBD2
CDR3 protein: CASSLLAGVSYNEQFF
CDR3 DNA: TGTGCCAGCAGCTTGCTAGCGGGGGTCTCCTACAATGAGCAGTTCTTC

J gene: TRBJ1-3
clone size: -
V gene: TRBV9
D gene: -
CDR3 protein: CASSVAGGSYSGNTIYF
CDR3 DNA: TGTGCCAGCAGCGTAGCCGGCGGCTCCTACTCTGGAAACACCATATATTTT

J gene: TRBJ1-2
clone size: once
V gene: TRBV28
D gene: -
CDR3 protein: CASSSTRRGNYGYTF
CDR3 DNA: TGTGCCAGCAGTTCCACCCGAAGAGGCAACTATGGCTACACCTTC

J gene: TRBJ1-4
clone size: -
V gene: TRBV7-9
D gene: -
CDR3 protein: CASSLGEGREKLFF
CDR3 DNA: TGTGCCAGCAGCTTGGGGGAGGGTCGTGAAAAACTGTTTTTT

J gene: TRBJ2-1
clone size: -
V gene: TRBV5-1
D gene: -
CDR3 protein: CASSPGYNEQFF
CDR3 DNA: TGCGCCAGCAGCCCAGGGTACAATGAGCAGTTCTTC

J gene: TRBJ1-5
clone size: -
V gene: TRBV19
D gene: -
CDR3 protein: CASSMRRVDQPQHF
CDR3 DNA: TGTGCCAGTAGTATGAGGAGAGTGGATCAGCCCCAGCATTTT

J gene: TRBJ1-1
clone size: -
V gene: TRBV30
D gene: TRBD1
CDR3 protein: CAWRDRQGVTEAFF
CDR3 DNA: TGTGCCTGGAGAGATAGACAGGGTGTGACTGAAGCTTTCTTT

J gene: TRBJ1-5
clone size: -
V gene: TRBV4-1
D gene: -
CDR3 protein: CASSQDLGRNQPQHF
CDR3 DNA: TGCGCCAGCAGCCAAGATTTGGGGCGCAATCAGCCCCAGCATTTT

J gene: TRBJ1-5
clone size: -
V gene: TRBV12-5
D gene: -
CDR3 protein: CASGLVGGPQPQHF
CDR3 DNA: TGTGCTAGTGGTTTGGTGGGGGGGCCTCAGCCCCAGCATTTT

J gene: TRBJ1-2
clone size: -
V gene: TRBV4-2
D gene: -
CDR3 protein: CASSQDSTTYGYTF
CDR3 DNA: TGTGCCAGCAGCCAAGATTCGACAACCTATGGCTACACCTTC

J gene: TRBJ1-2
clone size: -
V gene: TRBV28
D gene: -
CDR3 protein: CASSFPTGANYGYTF
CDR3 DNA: TGTGCCAGCAGTTTCCCGACAGGAGCTAACTATGGCTACACCTTC

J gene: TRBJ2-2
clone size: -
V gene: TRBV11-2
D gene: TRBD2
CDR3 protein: CASRTSGTSGSSRELFF
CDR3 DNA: TGTGCCAGCAGAACCTCGGGGACTAGCGGGAGCTCCCGGGAGCTGTTTTTT

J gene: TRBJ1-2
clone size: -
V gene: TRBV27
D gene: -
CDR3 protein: CASSFGTGSTYGYTF
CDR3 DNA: TGTGCCAGCAGTTTCGGAACAGGGAGTACTTATGGCTACACCTTC

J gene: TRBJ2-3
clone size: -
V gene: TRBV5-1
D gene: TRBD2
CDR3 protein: CASSLGTSGSDTQYF
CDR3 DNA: TGCGCCAGCAGCTTGGGGACTAGCGGGAGCGATACGCAGTATTTT

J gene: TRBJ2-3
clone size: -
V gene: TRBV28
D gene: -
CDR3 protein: CASSLPGDTQYF
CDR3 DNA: TGTGCCAGCAGTTTACCAGGGGATACGCAGTATTTT

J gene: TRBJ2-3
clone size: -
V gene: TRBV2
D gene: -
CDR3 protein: CASSPARGGRGTDTQYF
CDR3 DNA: TGTGCCAGCAGTCCGGCGAGGGGGGGGCGGGGCACAGATACGCAGTATTTT

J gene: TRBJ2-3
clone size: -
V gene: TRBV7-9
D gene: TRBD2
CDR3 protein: CASSLGASGGTDTQYF
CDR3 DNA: TGTGCCAGCAGCTTAGGGGCTAGCGGGGGCACAGATACGCAGTATTTT

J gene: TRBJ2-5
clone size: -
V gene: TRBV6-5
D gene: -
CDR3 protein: CASSRGTETQYF
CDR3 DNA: TGTGCCAGCAGTAGGGGGACAGAGACCCAGTACTTC